This TCR beta chain is drawn from a study of CD8 T cells in Susac syndrome. Reverse transcription of roughly 0.5 to 1 ug RNA used random hexamers. TCRdb reprocessed the immunoSEQ multiplex PCR reads with MiXCR, giving one entry per CDR3 protein. Here the sample spans about 70,000 distinct CDR3 sequences, about 95% being singletons. CD8+ and CD4+ T cells circulating in blood were sequenced for TCR beta. The germline gives CDR1 KGHDR, CDR2 SFDVKD. The CDR3 is 13 amino acids. Trimming removed 0 bases at V and 3 bases at J, with 5 bases between. Sequenced material: CD8+ T cells from PBMCs. The clonotype comes from a human donor in good health. The rearrangement links TRBV24-1 to TRBJ2-7; no clear D. The CDR3 sequence is CATSDLHNYEQYF. CDR3 nucleotides: TGTGCCACCAGTGATTTGCACAACTACGAGCAGTACTTC.